A single sample is the source of the 31 T cell receptor beta chains below, sequenced in a study of early stage breast cancer tumors. Data came from immunoSEQ multiplex PCR; TCRdb stores just in-frame clones and leaves some out. This repertoire shows 50,000 to 75,000 clones, roughly 80% found once; its top ten account for roughly 3.4%. Sequenced sample: blood. These receptor sequences come from a person aged 25 to 39 with breast cancer.

CDR3 region: CASSLTSGYEQYF. The CDR3, as DNA: TGTGCCAGCAGCTTGACTAGCGGCTACGAGCAGTACTTC. This chain uses TRBV7-9 with TRBJ2-7, with 9 bases aligning to TRBD2. Looked up from germline, CDR1 is SEHNR and CDR2 is FQNEAQ (reference sequence). The CDR3 contains 13 residues. Trimming cost V 3 bases and J 3 bases; bases outside gene matches: 0.

V is TRBV18 and J is TRBJ1-1; a possible D gene is TRBD1 (6 bases). From germline, CDR1 is KGHSH and CDR2 LQKENI. V lost 0 bases to trimming and J lost 0 bases, with 8 bases between them. This CDR3 has 15 amino acids. The CDR3 bases are TGTGCCAGCTCACCACCAGGGGGGATGAACACTGAAGCTTTCTTT. Its translation: CASSPPGGMNTEAFF.

The gene calls are TRBV7-2 and TRBJ2-7; no reliable D call. The CDR3 totals 15 residues. V was pared by 7 bases and J by 4 bases, with 20 bases between. Germline V gene data show CDR1 as SGHTA and CDR2 as FQGNSA. CDR3 in amino acids: CASNDSPESIYEQYF. In DNA form, the CDR3 reads TGTGCCAGCAACGATTCCCCCGAATCGATTTACGAGCAGTACTTC.

This chain joins TRBV7-2 and TRBJ1-5; D is perhaps TRBD1 (5 bases). CDR3 length: 16 amino acids. Trimming took off 2 bases at V and 2 bases at J, with 13 bases between the two ends. Germline V gives CDR1 SGHTA, CDR2 FQGNSA. The CDR3 sequence is CASSLLSGGGNQPQHF. In DNA, the CDR3 is TGTGCCAGCAGCTTACTATCGGGGGGGGGCAATCAGCCCCAGCATTTT. The full variable domain, with the rest looked up from reference TRBV7-2 and TRBJ1-5, is GAGVSQSPSNKVTEKGKDVELRCDPISGHTALYWYRQSLGQGLEFLIYFQGNSAPDKSGLPSDRFSAERTGGSVSTLTIQRTQQEDSAVYLCASSLLSGGGNQPQHFGDGTRLSIL.

This clone was recorded a few times. V usage is TRBV7-9 and J usage is TRBJ1-3; weak D call: TRBD1 (5 bases). Germline-derived CDR1 and CDR2 are SEHNR and FQNEAQ (reference sequence). Trimming left V 2 bases short and J 8 bases short, with 16 bases between. The CDR3 is 15 amino acids. CDR3 bases: TGTGCCAGCAGCTTACCAGGGATAAGGGGAGACACCATATATTTT. Its protein is CASSLPGIRGDTIYF.

CDR3 DNA: TGTGCCAGTAAGGGGGACACCATATATTTT. Its translation is CASKGDTIYF. This chain links TRBV19 with TRBJ1-3; D may be TRBD1 (6 bases). This CDR3 has 10 residues. The V gene's germline CDR1 is LNHDA and CDR2 SQIVND (reference sequence). V gave up 7 bases and J gave up 8 bases, with 6 bases separating them.

The V gene is TRBV29-1, the J gene TRBJ2-1; 11 bases fit TRBD2. Losses at the gene ends were 5 bases for V and 8 bases for J; bases not matched to a gene: 8. This CDR3 spans 14 amino acids. In germline, CDR1 is SQVTM, CDR2 ANQGSEA. The CDR3 DNA reads TGCAGCGTTTCTAGCGGGAGGTTGGGCGATGAGCAGTTCTTC. It specifies CSVSSGRLGDEQFF.

This clone was found a few times. The chain combines TRBV30 with TRBJ1-1; perhaps TRBD1 as D (6 bases). The CDR3 has 14 residues. Germline V gene sequence: CDR1 GTSNPN, CDR2 SVGIG (reference sequence). V was trimmed by 5 bases and J by 5 bases, leaving 18 bases between them. The CDR3 sequence: CAWGRGGRRTEAFF. The CDR3 bases are TGTGCCTGGGGCCGAGGGGGAAGGCGAACTGAAGCTTTCTTT.

The V and J genes are TRBV12-2 and TRBJ1-1. TRBV12-2 is a documented pseudogene. The CDR3 length is 17 residues. The CDR3: CASRPNHNWTENTEAFF. The CDR3 DNA is TGTGCAAGTCGCCCCAATCACAACTGGACTGAGAACACTGAAGCTTTCTTT.

The chain couples TRBV15 to TRBJ2-1, with 10 positions matching TRBD2. Germline CDR1 and CDR2: LNHNV and YYDKDF (reference sequence). Trimming at V came to 0 bases and at J to 4 bases, leaving 0 bases not matched to a gene. The CDR3 runs 15 residues. The CDR3 DNA follows: TGTGCCACCAGCAGAGAAGCGGGGGGGTACAATGAGCAGTTCTTC. Encoded protein: CATSREAGGYNEQFF. Together with reference TRBV15 and TRBJ2-1, the CDR3 gives the full variable domain: DAMVIQNPRYQVTQFGKPVTLSCSQTLNHNVMYWYQQKSSQAPKLLFHYYDKDFNNEADTPDNFQSRRPNTSFCFLDIRSPGLGDTAMYLCATSREAGGYNEQFFGPGTRLTVL.

This chain joins TRBV28 and TRBJ1-5; 10 nucleotides line up with TRBD1. Germline CDR1 and CDR2: MDHEN and SYDVKM. This CDR3 comprises 16 residues. Losses at the gene ends were 1 base for V and 5 bases for J; bases not matched to a gene: 5. The DNA for the CDR3 is TGTGCCAGCAGTTTATTAAGGACAGGGGGGGATCAGCCCCAGCATTTT. Translation gives CASSLLRTGGDQPQHF.

This clone was observed a handful of times. The rearrangement uses TRBV18 and TRBJ1-1; no reliable D call. V gave up 3 bases and J gave up 1 base, with 9 bases separating them. Germline V lookup: CDR1 KGHSH, CDR2 LQKENI. This CDR3 region has 14 residues. Here the CDR3 reads CASSPAERNTEAFF. CDR3 DNA sequence: TGTGCCAGCTCACCCGCAGAAAGGAACACTGAAGCTTTCTTT.

As DNA, the CDR3 is TGTGCCAGCAGCTCAGCCCGGTCCGGAAACACCATATATTTT. This encodes CASSSARSGNTIYF. The rearrangement links TRBV7-2 to TRBJ1-3; no clear D gene. The germline V gene encodes CDR1 SGHTA and CDR2 FQGNSA. The CDR3 runs to 14 residues. V was trimmed by 4 bases and J by 4 bases, leaving 11 bases between them. The full variable domain, in which reference TRBV7-2 and TRBJ1-3 provide the parts outside the CDR3, is GAGVSQSPSNKVTEKGKDVELRCDPISGHTALYWYRQSLGQGLEFLIYFQGNSAPDKSGLPSDRFSAERTGGSVSTLTIQRTQQEDSAVYLCASSSARSGNTIYFGEGSWLTVV.

The gene calls are TRBV15 and TRBJ1-2; D gene unclear. V lost 8 bases and J lost 3, with 10 bases in between. Germline V gives CDR1 LNHNV, CDR2 YYDKDF (reference sequence). CDR3 length equals 12 residues. For the CDR3, the DNA is TGTGCCACCCGAGGACCGGACTATGGCTACACCTTC. Translating gives CATRGPDYGYTF.

This clone turned up a few times. The CDR3 DNA reads as TGTGCCAGCAGCTTTGCTGGAGATACGCAGTATTTT. Translation: CASSFAGDTQYF. The chain joins TRBV7-9 to TRBJ2-3; the D is unclear. V dropped 3 bases and J dropped 5 bases, with 6 bases sitting between them. The CDR3 is 12 amino acids. From germline, CDR1 is SEHNR and CDR2 FQNEAQ (reference sequence).

The rearrangement joins TRBV30 to TRBJ2-7; TRBD2 agrees at 11 bases. The V gene end was trimmed by 4 bases and the J gene end by 6 bases; junction bases not matched to a gene: 5. Germline-derived CDR1 and CDR2 are GTSNPN and SVGIG (reference sequence). CDR3 length equals 13 residues. Here the CDR3 reads CAWTPLAGGEQYF. CDR3 bases: TGTGCCTGGACCCCTCTAGCGGGAGGCGAGCAGTACTTC.

The chain carries TRBV6-1 and TRBJ2-7; TRBD1 agrees at 9 bases. V gave up 7 bases and J gave up 1 base; unmatched junction bases: 5. CDR3 size: 14 residues. Germline V gives CDR1 MNHNS, CDR2 SASEGT. The CDR3 region is CASIRQGGSYEQYF. CDR3 in DNA: TGTGCCAGCATTAGACAGGGGGGGTCCTACGAGCAGTACTTC.

This chain links TRBV11-2 with TRBJ1-1; D possibly corresponds to TRBD1 (5 bases). The CDR3 is 15 residues long. Germline V gene lookup returns CDR1 SGHAT and CDR2 FQNNGV. Trimming stripped 5 bases from V and 3 bases from J, with 16 bases between. As DNA, the CDR3 is TGTGCCAGCAGCCCCCTACAGGTTTTCGACACTGAAGCTTTCTTT. The encoded protein is CASSPLQVFDTEAFF.

CDR3 nucleotides: TGTGCCAGCAGCTCCGGCGGGAGGCACTACCCCTACGAGCAGTACTTC. Encoded protein: CASSSGGRHYPYEQYF. The genes are TRBV12-1 and TRBJ2-7; the D segment call TRBD2 is taken from the table without a DNA check. TRBV12-1 is marked as a pseudogene. This CDR3 is 16 amino acids long.

This chain uses TRBV4-3 with TRBJ2-7, with D unresolved. The CDR3 runs to 16 residues. Trimming shortened V by 5 bases and J by 2 bases, and 19 bases separated the two germline ends. Looked up from germline, CDR1 is LGHNA and CDR2 is YSLEER. CDR3: CASSLNPLGGTYEQYF. In DNA, the CDR3 is TGCGCCAGCAGCTTAAACCCCCTTGGCGGAACCTACGAGCAGTACTTC.

The V call is TRBV19, the J call TRBJ1-2, with 8 nucleotides matching TRBD1. CDR1 is LNHDA and CDR2 is SQIVND in the germline V gene (reference sequence). The CDR3 is 14 residues long. J gave up 5 bases and V 10 bases, and 12 bases lay outside the gene matches. The CDR3 loop is CATSRGTGRYGYTF. The DNA of the CDR3 is TGTGCCACTTCCCGAGGGACAGGCCGGTATGGCTACACCTTC.

The chain links TRBV27 to TRBJ2-7; D remains unclear. The V end lost 2 bases, the J end lost 0 bases, and 8 bases lay between the germline ends. The germline V gene has CDR1 MNHEY and CDR2 SMNVEV (reference sequence). This CDR3 has 14 amino acids. CDR3 sequence reads: CASSLASSSYEQYF. The DNA of the CDR3 is TGTGCCAGCAGTTTAGCGTCAAGCTCCTACGAGCAGTACTTC.

This clone was detected only a few times. This chain links TRBV7-2 with TRBJ2-1, with TRBD1 as a possible D gene (6 bases). The CDR3 has 15 amino acids. Trimming removed 0 bases at V and 9 bases at J, with 15 bases between. Germline V gives CDR1 SGHTA, CDR2 FQGNSA. The CDR3 DNA reads TGTGCCAGCAGCTTAGCGGTCTCTAGCAGGGGTGAGCAGTTCTTC. As protein: CASSLAVSSRGEQFF.

The genes are TRBV10-3 and TRBJ2-1, with a tentative D call TRBD1 (6 bases). V lost 6 bases, J lost 8 bases, and 11 bases lay in between. This CDR3 spans 12 amino acids. Looked up from germline, CDR1 is ENHRY and CDR2 is SYGVKD. CDR3 residues: CAISSEGDEQFF. The CDR3 nucleotides read TGTGCCATCAGCTCAGAGGGGGATGAGCAGTTCTTC.

The CDR3 nucleotides are TGTGCCAGCAGCCAGGGGTACTACGAGCAGTACTTC. It yields the protein CASSQGYYEQYF. V gene TRBV6-6 combines with J gene TRBJ2-7; the D gene is possibly TRBD1 (6 bases). Germline V gives CDR1 MNHNY, CDR2 SVGAGI (reference sequence). This CDR3 has 12 amino acids. V was shortened by 6 bases and J by 3 bases, with 9 bases between the two germline ends.

By frequency in the sample, this clone is medium-sized. The J gene is TRBJ1-1, the V gene TRBV5-4, with TRBD1 as a possible D gene (5 bases). The V end was cut by 0 bases, the J end by 7 bases, with 10 bases between. Germline CDR1 and CDR2: SGHNT and YYREEE (reference sequence). CDR3 length equals 13 residues. CDR3 amino acids: CASSLGGTGEAFF. Written as DNA, the CDR3 is TGTGCCAGCAGCTTGGGGGGAACAGGTGAAGCTTTCTTT.

This chain uses TRBV7-2 with TRBJ2-2; 8 bases are a match to TRBD2. V trimming: 5 bases; J trimming: 2 bases; junction bases outside the gene matches: 7. CDR1 is SGHTA and CDR2 is FQGNSA in the germline V gene. The CDR3 runs to 16 residues. The CDR3 loop reads CASSLYSGINTGELFF. The CDR3, as DNA: TGTGCCAGCAGCCTGTATAGCGGGATCAACACCGGGGAGCTGTTTTTT.

The chain carries TRBV5-1 and TRBJ1-2, with 8 bases identical to TRBD1. CDR3 size: 16 residues. Trimming cost V 0 bases and J 2 bases; bases outside gene matches: 6. The V gene's germline CDR1 is SGHRS and CDR2 YFSETQ. The CDR3 nucleotides are TGCGCCAGCAGCTTGGCCGGTACAGGGGGGAACTATGGCTACACCTTC. This encodes CASSLAGTGGNYGYTF.

V gene TRBV5-1 combines with J gene TRBJ2-1; TRBD2 might be the D (5 bases). Germline values: CDR1 SGHRS, CDR2 YFSETQ. V lost 4 bases and J 2 bases, leaving 16 bases between the germline ends. This CDR3 has 16 amino acids. The CDR3 here is CASSGILASAYNEQFF. The CDR3 DNA reads as TGCGCCAGCAGCGGGATTCTAGCCTCAGCCTACAATGAGCAGTTCTTC.

This rearrangement joins TRBV7-9 to TRBJ2-7; D may be TRBD1 (6 bases). The CDR3 spans 18 residues. CDR1 is SEHNR and CDR2 is FQNEAQ in the germline V gene (reference sequence). V lost 5 bases to trimming and J lost 2 bases, with 25 bases between them. The CDR3 nucleotides read TGTGCCAGCAGCGGACCAATAAACCGGGACAAAATAACCTACGAGCAGTACTTC. It codes for CASSGPINRDKITYEQYF.

The chain joins TRBV27 to TRBJ2-3; D may be TRBD2 (6 bases). Germline assignment: CDR1 MNHEY and CDR2 SMNVEV (reference sequence). This CDR3 contains 14 residues. With 6 bases removed from V and 0 bases from J, the gap between germline ends came to 10 bases. CDR3 residues: CASRADYSTDTQYF. DNA for the CDR3: TGTGCCAGCAGAGCGGACTATAGCACAGATACGCAGTATTTT.